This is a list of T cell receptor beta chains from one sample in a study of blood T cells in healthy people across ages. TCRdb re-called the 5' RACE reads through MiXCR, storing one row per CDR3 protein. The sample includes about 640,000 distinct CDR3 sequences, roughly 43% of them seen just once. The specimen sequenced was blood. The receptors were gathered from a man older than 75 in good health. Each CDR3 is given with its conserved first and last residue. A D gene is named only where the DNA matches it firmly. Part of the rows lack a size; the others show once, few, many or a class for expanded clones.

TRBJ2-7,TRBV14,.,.,TGTGCCAGCAGCCAAGGCCGACTCTACGAGCAGTACTTC,CASSQGRLYEQYF
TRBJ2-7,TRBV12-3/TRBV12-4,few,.,TGTGCCAGCAGTTTAGCCACCGTGACAGGATCATCATACGAGCAGTACTTC,CASSLATVTGSSYEQYF
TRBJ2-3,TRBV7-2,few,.,TGTGCCAGCAGCCCTGACGGGACCAGAGTAGATACGCAGTATTTT,CASSPDGTRVDTQYF
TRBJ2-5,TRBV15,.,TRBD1,TGTGCCACCAGCAGAGAGGACAGGGTGGGAGAGCAGTACTTC,CATSREDRVGEQYF
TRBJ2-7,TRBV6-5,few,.,TGTGCCAGCAGTTACTCTGCGCCTACCCTGGGTTCCTACGAGCAGTACTTC,CASSYSAPTLGSYEQYF
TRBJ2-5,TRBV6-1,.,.,TGTGCCAGCAGTGAAGCGCGTCGCCTGCAAGAGACCCAGTACTTC,CASSEARRLQETQYF
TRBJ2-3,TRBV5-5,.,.,TGTGCCAGCAGCTTGGACTTCGGAGCTAGCACAGATACGCAGTATTTT,CASSLDFGASTDTQYF
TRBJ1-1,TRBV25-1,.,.,TGTGCCAGCAGTGAACGGTGGGGGACAAACACTGAAGCTTTCTTT,CASSERWGTNTEAFF
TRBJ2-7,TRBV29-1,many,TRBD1,TGCAGCGTAAGACAGGGGGTCTACGAGCAGTACTTC,CSVRQGVYEQYF
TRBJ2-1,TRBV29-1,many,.,TGCAGCGTTGAAGATGAAGGAGGACAGACTAATGAGCAGTTCTTC,CSVEDEGGQTNEQFF
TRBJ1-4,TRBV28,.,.,TGTGCCGGCAACGTCCGGGACGAAAAACTGTTTTTT,CAGNVRDEKLFF
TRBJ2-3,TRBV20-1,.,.,TGCAGTGCTAGAGCGTTGCTGGACCAGGGCTATACGCAGTATTTT,CSARALLDQGYTQYF
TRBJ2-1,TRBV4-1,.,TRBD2,TGCGCCAGCAGCTTGACGACTAGCGGGGGGGCCGGTGAGCAGTTCTTC,CASSLTTSGGAGEQFF
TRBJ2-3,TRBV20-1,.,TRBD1,TGCAGTGCTAGGGGGACAGGAATGGCAGATACGCAGTATTTT,CSARGTGMADTQYF
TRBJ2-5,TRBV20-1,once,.,TGCAGTGCTAGGCGGGGTGAAGGAGAGACCCAGTACTTC,CSARRGEGETQYF
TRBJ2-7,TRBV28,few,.,TGTGCCAGCAGTTTAGGGCAGGGAAACTCCTACGAGCAGTACTTC,CASSLGQGNSYEQYF
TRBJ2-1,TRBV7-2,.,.,TGTGCCAGCACACTCGACAGGACGATCTCCAATGAGCAGTTCTTC,CASTLDRTISNEQFF
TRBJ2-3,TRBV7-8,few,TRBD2,TGTGCCAGCAGCTCGCCATTAGCGGGGGTAGGGACAGATACGCAGTATTTT,CASSSPLAGVGTDTQYF
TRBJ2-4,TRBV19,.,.,TGTGCCAGTAGTATTAAGTCAACCCTAGCCAAAAACATTCAGTACTTC,CASSIKSTLAKNIQYF
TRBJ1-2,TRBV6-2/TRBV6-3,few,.,TGTGCCAGCAGTTCAGGGAACGACTATGGCTACACCTTC,CASSSGNDYGYTF
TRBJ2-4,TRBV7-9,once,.,TGTGCCAGCACCGATTTTTCCCCGTCACGACAGTACTTC,CASTDFSPSRQYF
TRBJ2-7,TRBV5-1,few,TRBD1,TGCGCCAGCAGCTTGAGGTCCGGGACAGGGAACTACGAGCAGTACTTC,CASSLRSGTGNYEQYF
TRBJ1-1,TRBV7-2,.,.,TGTGCCAGCAGCTTCGGAGTGATGGCTTTCTTT,CASSFGVMAFF
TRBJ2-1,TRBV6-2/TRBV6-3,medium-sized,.,TGTGCCACTAAGTCGGGGCACAGGCTCTACAATGAGCAGTTCTTC,CATKSGHRLYNEQFF
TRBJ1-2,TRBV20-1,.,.,TGCAGTGCTACTCGGGATTCCGGGGGCTATGGCTACACCTTC,CSATRDSGGYGYTF
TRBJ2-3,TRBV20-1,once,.,TGCAGTGCTAGAGACCCGGGGAGTAGCACAGATACGCAGTATTTT,CSARDPGSSTDTQYF
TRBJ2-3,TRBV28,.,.,TGTGCCAGCAGTTATGCTGGAACGGGGTTCACAGATACGCAGTATTTT,CASSYAGTGFTDTQYF
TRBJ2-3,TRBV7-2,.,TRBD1,TGTGCCAGCAGCTTATTCGTGGACAGGGGCACAGATACGCAGTATTTT,CASSLFVDRGTDTQYF